This paragraph reports one TCR beta chain. This sample was included in a study of T cell changes during pregnancy in multiple sclerosis. The method was immunoSEQ multiplex PCR; TCRdb's version includes in-frame clones alone and lacks a portion of them. This sample carries tens of thousands of clones, 90% to 95% of them seen once, and the ten largest clones take 1.3% to 1.5%. This sequence was found in a female donor in good health, enrolled as a control in a pregnancy study. Sequenced here: peripheral blood, sampled in the third trimester of pregnancy.

Written as DNA, the CDR3 is TGTGCCAGCAGTTTAAAGGGGCCCTATGGCTACACCTTC. This encodes CASSLKGPYGYTF. The rearrangement links TRBV28 to TRBJ1-2, with D maybe TRBD1 (5 bases). V was clipped by 2 bases and J by 4 bases, with 8 bases between them. CDR1 and CDR2 from the germline V gene are MDHEN and SYDVKM. This CDR3 region has 13 residues.